Shown below are 21 T cell receptor beta chains from a single sample sequenced in a study of blood T cell repertoires in COVID-19. Assay: immunoSEQ multiplex PCR; the TCRdb copy retains only in-frame clones and omits some. The sample has 300,000 to 350,000 clones; roughly 90% are singletons. What was sequenced was PBMCs or T cells enriched from blood (not recorded which). The receptors stem from a woman aged 18 to 35 with acute COVID-19.

Note on this clone: Different DNA sequences within this sample yield the same CDR3. This chain uses TRBV19 with TRBJ1-5, with D tentatively TRBD1 (6 bases). Trimming took 9 bases from V and 4 from J, leaving 10 bases between them. Germline values: CDR1 LNHDA, CDR2 SQIVND (reference sequence). CDR3 length: 12 residues. The CDR3 reads CASRRGNQPQHF. CDR3 DNA: TGTGCCAGCAGAAGGGGGAATCAGCCCCAGCATTTT.

This clone was detected ten times or more. The gene calls are TRBV11-3 and TRBJ2-2; 10 bases agree with TRBD2. Germline-derived CDR1 and CDR2 are SGHNT and YENEEA. V shed 7 bases and J 1 base; nucleotides not matched to a gene: 6. The CDR3 sequence is 16 residues long. The CDR3 reads CASTPIAGGNTGELFF. The CDR3 DNA follows: TGTGCCAGCACCCCAATAGCGGGAGGGAACACCGGGGAGCTGTTTTTT.

The rearrangement joins TRBV28 to TRBJ1-1; D may be TRBD1 (6 bases). V lost 2 bases and J 0 bases, leaving 16 bases between the germline ends. CDR1 and CDR2 from the germline V gene are MDHEN and SYDVKM. The length of the CDR3 is 17 residues. The CDR3 coding sequence is TGTGCCAGCAGTTTAGCGGGTCGGGACATAATGAACACTGAAGCTTTCTTT. It yields the protein CASSLAGRDIMNTEAFF. Looking up the rest from reference TRBV28 and TRBJ1-1 gives the full variable domain: DVKVTQSSRYLVKRTGEKVFLECVQDMDHENMFWYRQDPGLGLRLIYFSYDVKMKEKGDIPEGYSVSREKKERFSLILESASTNQTSMYLCASSLAGRDIMNTEAFFGQGTRLTVV.

This chain joins TRBV11-2 and TRBJ1-5; D call uncertain. From germline, CDR1 is SGHAT and CDR2 FQNNGV. The V end lost 0 bases, the J end lost 6 bases, and 6 bases lay between the germline ends. There are 13 residues in the CDR3. The CDR3 loop reads CASSLDLSQPQHF. CDR3 DNA: TGTGCCAGCAGCTTAGACTTGAGTCAGCCCCAGCATTTT.

V gene TRBV7-9 combines with J gene TRBJ1-2; D may be TRBD1 (6 bases). V shed 4 bases and J shed 0 bases, with 18 bases lying between them. The CDR3 length is 17 residues. Per germline, CDR1 SEHNR and CDR2 FQNEAQ (reference sequence). The CDR3 DNA is TGTGCCAGCAGCTCCAAGCCCGGGACACATCCTAACTATGGCTACACCTTC. It is translated as CASSSKPGTHPNYGYTF.

This clone has a single count. The V and J genes are TRBV19 and TRBJ1-5; a weak D match, TRBD1 (5 bases). Trimming stripped 5 bases from V and 0 bases from J, with 8 bases between. This CDR3 spans 14 amino acids. Germline V gene lookup returns CDR1 LNHDA and CDR2 SQIVND (reference sequence). The DNA of the CDR3 is TGTGCCAGTAGTGTTCAGGGTAGCAATCAGCCCCAGCATTTT. Translating it yields CASSVQGSNQPQHF. Looking up the rest from reference TRBV19 and TRBJ1-5 gives the full variable domain: DGGITQSPKYLFRKEGQNVTLSCEQNLNHDAMYWYRQDPGQGLRLIYYSQIVNDFQKGDIAEGYSVSREKKESFPLTVTSAQKNPTAFYLCASSVQGSNQPQHFGDGTRLSIL.

The rearrangement uses TRBV5-6 and TRBJ1-5, with TRBD1 matching over 8 bases. CDR1 SGHDT and CDR2 YYEEEE come from the germline V gene. The V segment lost 3 bases and the J segment 7 bases; nucleotides outside the gene matches: 9. The CDR3 is 15 amino acids. CDR3 sequence: CASSSGQGRDQPQHF. The CDR3 DNA reads TGTGCCAGCAGCTCCGGACAGGGTAGGGACCAGCCCCAGCATTTT.

The V and J genes are TRBV9 and TRBJ2-5; TRBD2 agrees at 10 bases. The germline V gene encodes CDR1 SGDLS and CDR2 YYNGEE. CDR3 length: 16 amino acids. Trimming removed 0 bases from V and 4 bases from J; junction bases left unmatched: 6. DNA for the CDR3: TGTGCCAGCAGCGTAGAGCCTAGCGGGAGAGGAGAGACCCAGTACTTC. This codes for CASSVEPSGRGETQYF.

The rearrangement uses TRBV7-9 and TRBJ1-5; D unresolved. V dropped 5 bases and J dropped 4 bases, with 12 bases sitting between them. Per germline, CDR1 SEHNR and CDR2 FQNEAQ (reference sequence). The CDR3 runs to 14 residues. This CDR3 reads CASSPLRGNQPQHF. CDR3 sequence (DNA): TGTGCCAGCAGCCCGCTGCGGGGAAATCAGCCCCAGCATTTT.

CDR3: CASSLNLDRPDTEAFF. The CDR3 coding sequence is TGCGCCAGCAGCTTGAATCTGGACAGGCCGGACACTGAAGCTTTCTTT. The rearrangement joins TRBV5-1 to TRBJ1-1; 7 nucleotides match TRBD1. Germline V CDR1 and CDR2: SGHRS, YFSETQ. Trimming at V came to 1 base and at J to 3 bases, leaving 9 bases not matched to a gene. The CDR3 extends over 16 amino acids.

V gene TRBV28 combines with J gene TRBJ1-2; D possibly corresponds to TRBD1 (6 bases). CDR1 and CDR2 (germline): MDHEN, SYDVKM. V was trimmed by 6 bases and J by 7 bases, leaving 15 bases between them. The CDR3 totals 13 residues. The CDR3 nucleotides are TGTGCCAGCAGCAGCCAGGGGATGGGTGGCTACACCTTC. Its translation: CASSSQGMGGYTF.

Of note for this clone: This sample also contains other DNA sequences that code for the same CDR3. The chain recombines TRBV7-3 with TRBJ2-3; 14 nucleotides agree with TRBD2. Germline-derived CDR1 and CDR2 are SGHTA and FQGTGA. CDR3 size: 15 residues. With V trimmed by 5 bases and J by 5 bases, 3 bases remained unmatched. The CDR3 region has the DNA TGTGCCAGCAGCCCTGGACTAGCGGGAGGAGATACGCAGTATTTT. Translating it yields CASSPGLAGGDTQYF. The complete variable domain, with remaining parts taken from reference TRBV7-3 and TRBJ2-3, reads GAGVSQTPSNKVTEKGKYVELRCDPISGHTALYWYRQSLGQGPEFLIYFQGTGAADDSGLPNDRFFAVRPEGSVSTLKIQRTERGDSAVYLCASSPGLAGGDTQYFGPGTRLTVL.

This clone was recorded once. The chain links TRBV21-1 to TRBJ1-1. TRBV21-1 is a known pseudogene. The length of the CDR3 is 19 residues. CDR3 nucleotides: TGTGCCAGCAGCAAAGCGTTGGTGCGGGGGCTCGGGTTGAACACTGAAGCTTTCTTT. It yields the protein CASSKALVRGLGLNTEAFF.

As concerns this clone: The junction differs from germline at one of its ends, possibly a read error. The chain combines TRBV10-1 with TRBJ2-7; 9 bases are shared with TRBD1. The CDR3 sequence is 13 residues long. Germline lookup yields CDR1 WNHNN and CDR2 SYGVQD (reference sequence). The CDR3 DNA reads as TGCGCCAGCGGTGACAGGGGGTTGTACGAGCAGTACTTC. It translates to CASGDRGLYEQYF.

The V call is TRBV25-1, the J call TRBJ1-3; a possible D gene is TRBD1 (5 bases). From germline, CDR1 is MGHDK and CDR2 SYGVNS. Trimming took 4 bases from V and 0 from J, leaving 16 bases between them. This CDR3 is 17 amino acids long. CDR3 sequence reads: CASSGTSRQLSGNTIYF. In DNA, the CDR3 is TGTGCCAGCAGTGGAACCTCTAGACAGCTCTCTGGAAACACCATATATTTT.

This clone was counted between two and nine times. The chain carries TRBV24-1 and TRBJ2-1; D unclear. The germline V and J ends were trimmed by 4 bases and 4 bases, with 10 bases remaining between them. The CDR3 is 14 amino acids. Germline values: CDR1 KGHDR, CDR2 SFDVKD. This chain's CDR3 is CATSENWAYNEQFF. The CDR3 DNA follows: TGTGCCACCAGTGAAAACTGGGCTTACAATGAGCAGTTCTTC.

The chain uses TRBV29-1 and TRBJ2-7; D is uncertain. Germline assignment: CDR1 SQVTM and CDR2 ANQGSEA. Trimming removed 2 bases at V and 0 bases at J, with 14 bases between. The CDR3 is made up of 15 amino acids. Here the CDR3 DNA reads TGCAGCGTTGAAATCGGTCTTTCGAGCTCCTACGAGCAGTACTTC. This gives the protein CSVEIGLSSSYEQYF.

The CDR3 sequence is CASSQEEGLAVPSYEQYF. The CDR3 bases are TGTGCCAGCAGCCAAGAAGAGGGGCTAGCGGTACCCTCCTACGAGCAGTACTTC. The chain employs TRBV3-1 (or the pseudogene TRBV3-2) and TRBJ2-7, with TRBD2 matching 7 bases. V gave up 0 bases and J gave up 0 bases; unmatched junction bases: 11. The length of the CDR3 is 18 residues. Germline-derived CDR1 and CDR2 are LGHDT and YNNKEL (reference sequence).

The V gene is TRBV5-6, the J gene TRBJ1-1; D perhaps matches TRBD1 (5 bases). The V end was cut by 1 base, the J end by 7 bases, with 11 bases between. The CDR3 covers 13 residues. The V gene's germline CDR1 is SGHDT and CDR2 YYEEEE. The CDR3 bases are TGTGCCAGCAGCTTGCAGGGTGGTAGTGAAGCTTTCTTT. This translates into CASSLQGGSEAFF.

This clone was found a few times. The chain has TRBV28 and TRBJ1-2, with 9 bases aligning to TRBD1. The CDR3 spans 12 residues. The J segment lost 3 bases and the V segment lost 8 bases, leaving 1 base of the junction unmatched. CDR1 and CDR2 from the germline V gene are MDHEN and SYDVKM. The CDR3 coding sequence is TGTGCCAGCTGGGACAGGGACTATGGCTACACCTTC. Protein product: CASWDRDYGYTF.

The V call is TRBV9, the J call TRBJ2-5, with 7 bases identical to TRBD2. The CDR3 has 16 residues. Germline values: CDR1 SGDLS, CDR2 YYNGEE. V trimming: 2 bases; J trimming: 2 bases; junction bases outside the gene matches: 9. CDR3 DNA: TGTGCCAGCAGCGTCGAGGTGGGAGGGCCTCAAGAGACCCAGTACTTC. This sequence encodes CASSVEVGGPQETQYF. The whole variable domain, filled in from reference TRBV9 and TRBJ2-5, reads DSGVTQTPKHLITATGQRVTLRCSPRSGDLSVYWYQQSLDQGLQFLIQYYNGEERAKGNILERFSAQQFPDLHSELNLSSLELGDSALYFCASSVEVGGPQETQYFGPGTRLLVL.